This TCR beta chain was identified during a study of control samples from healthy donors and cancer patients. Germline-derived CDR1 and CDR2 are MNHNS and SASEGT. This CDR3 region has 16 residues. V gave up 0 bases and J gave up 8 bases, with 17 bases separating them. TCRdb's copy holds only in-frame clones and misses some; the assay was immunoSEQ multiplex PCR. Here the sample spans 150,000 to 160,000 clones, roughly 93% being singletons. The rearrangement joins TRBV6-1 to TRBJ1-3; D call uncertain. This TCR came from a man in his fifties in good health. Sequenced input: blood. CDR3 residues: CASSEAPSGVGYTIYF. The DNA for the CDR3 is TGTGCCAGCAGTGAAGCGCCCTCCGGAGTCGGGTACACCATATATTTT.